Below, 20 T cell receptor beta chains from the same sample are listed, as sequenced in a study of blood T cells in healthy people across ages. Together with a sample-barcoded 5' primer, a J-beta primer mix was included in a second PCR lasting about 7 to 11 cycles. TCRdb called the 5' RACE reads again in MiXCR, with one record for every CDR3 protein. This table has under 1 million distinct CDR3 sequences, roughly 44% appearing once. Sample: blood. All receptors come from a man in his sixties in good health.

The rearrangement links TRBV7-2 to TRBJ2-5; possibly TRBD1 for D (5 bases). The V gene's germline CDR1 is SGHTA and CDR2 FQGNSA. The CDR3 length is 15 residues. V shed 3 bases and J shed 2 bases, with 13 bases lying between them. The CDR3 coding sequence is TGTGCCAGCAGCTTGGCAGGGTGGGTGCAAGAGACCCAGTACTTC. Translating gives CASSLAGWVQETQYF.

This clonotype has a single count. One end of the junction does not line up with germline, which may come from a read error. J is TRBJ2-3 and V is TRBV24-1, with 7 nucleotides matching TRBD2. There are 16 residues in the CDR3. CDR1 and CDR2 from the germline V gene are KGHDR and SFDVKD. The CDR3 region is CASSDFGTTNTDTQYF. As DNA, the CDR3 is TGTGCCTCCAGTGATTTCGGGACTACTAACACAGATACGCAGTATTTT.

This clonotype was found a few times. V is TRBV4-1 and J is TRBJ2-5; 7 bases agree with TRBD1. With 1 base clipped from V and 3 bases from J, the junction kept 8 bases outside the gene matches. This CDR3 is built from 16 residues. CDR1 is MGHRA, CDR2 YSYEKL, per germline. CDR3 protein: CASSQVFGTVEETQYF. CDR3 DNA sequence: TGCGCCAGCAGCCAAGTTTTTGGGACAGTAGAAGAGACCCAGTACTTC.

This clonotype was seen more than once but under ten times. V gene TRBV7-9 combines with J gene TRBJ2-7, with D hard to call. The germline V gene has CDR1 SEHNR and CDR2 FQNEAQ (reference sequence). The germline V and J ends were trimmed by 5 bases and 11 bases, with 13 bases remaining between them. The CDR3 is made up of 11 amino acids. The CDR3 loop reads CASSLLTVEYF. The CDR3 DNA follows: TGTGCCAGCAGCCTTTTGACGGTCGAGTACTTC.

The rearrangement uses TRBV15 and TRBJ2-1, with no clear D. CDR1 and CDR2 (germline): LNHNV, YYDKDF (reference sequence). The V end lost 5 bases, the J end lost 2 bases, and 7 bases lay between the germline ends. The CDR3 is 13 amino acids. The CDR3 nucleotides are TGTGCCACCAGCTTCACTACCTACAATGAGCAGTTCTTC. Encoded protein: CATSFTTYNEQFF.

The chain joins TRBV29-1 to TRBJ1-6; possible D gene TRBD1, 5 bases. V was trimmed by 6 bases and J by 9 bases, leaving 15 bases between them. Germline V lookup: CDR1 SQVTM, CDR2 ANQGSEA. The CDR3 is 13 amino acids. The CDR3: CSVQDSGGSPLHF. In DNA form, the CDR3 reads TGCAGCGTCCAAGACAGTGGCGGTTCACCCCTCCACTTT.

V is TRBV6-2 or TRBV6-3 and J is TRBJ2-7, with 9 bases that match TRBD2. The germline CDR1 and CDR2 sequences are MNHEY and SVGEGT. V lost 5 bases, J lost 5 bases, and 10 bases stayed unmatched. The CDR3 runs to 15 residues. CDR3 region: CASSPLKRGANEQYF. The DNA for the CDR3 is TGTGCCAGCAGTCCGCTGAAGCGGGGGGCCAACGAGCAGTACTTC.

Many counts were recorded for this clonotype. The V and J genes are TRBV29-1 and TRBJ2-4; 10 nucleotides line up with TRBD1. The CDR3 runs 13 residues. Germline lookup yields CDR1 SQVTM and CDR2 ANQGSEA. Unmatched junction bases numbered 13, after V lost 7 bases and J lost 13 bases. The CDR3 region has the DNA TGCAGCGCAACGTCGTCCCGGGACAGGGGACAGTACTTC. This encodes CSATSSRDRGQYF. The variable domain in full, completed from reference TRBV29-1 and TRBJ2-4, reads SAVISQKPSRDICQRGTSLTIQCQVDSQVTMMFWYRQQPGQSLTLIATANQGSEATYESGFVIDKFPISRPNLTFSTLTVSNMSPEDSSIYLCSATSSRDRGQYFGAGTRLSVL.

The chain combines TRBV12-3 or TRBV12-4 with TRBJ2-3; 12 nucleotides align to TRBD2. V shed 5 bases and J 8 bases; nucleotides not matched to a gene: 5. CDR3 length: 14 amino acids. As DNA, the CDR3 is TGTGCCAGCAGTGCTAGCGGGGGGGCCCGTACGCAGTATTTT. Translated: CASSASGGARTQYF.

This clonotype was detected a few times. The chain carries TRBV20-1 and TRBJ2-7; D tentatively fits TRBD1 or TRBD2 (5 bases each). With 0 bases removed from V and 5 bases from J, the gap between germline ends came to 11 bases. This CDR3 spans 13 amino acids. The germline V gene has CDR1 DFQATT and CDR2 SNEGSKA (reference sequence). The CDR3 nucleotides are TGCAGTGCTAGAGATTGGGGGTTGAACGAGCAGTACTTC. It translates to CSARDWGLNEQYF.

The chain recombines TRBV12-3 or TRBV12-4 with TRBJ1-4; TRBD1 matches at 7 bases. The CDR3 runs to 14 residues. Germline trimming cut 5 bases from V and 4 bases from J; bases unmatched to any gene: 4. The CDR3 bases are TGTGCCAGCAGTCAGACAGGGATTAATGAAAAACTGTTTTTT. Translation: CASSQTGINEKLFF.

The sample holds a few counts of this clonotype. The chain has TRBV5-1 and TRBJ2-5; possible D gene TRBD2, 6 bases. With 1 base removed from V and 1 base from J, the gap between germline ends came to 8 bases. The CDR3 runs to 14 residues. Germline V gene sequence: CDR1 SGHRS, CDR2 YFSETQ. Written as DNA, the CDR3 is TGCGCCAGCAGCTTGTGGGGACTCCAAGAGACCCAGTACTTC. It is translated as CASSLWGLQETQYF.

The V call is TRBV3-1, the J call TRBJ2-5, with 8 bases identical to TRBD2. Per the germline V gene, CDR1 is LGHDT and CDR2 is YNNKEL (reference sequence). V was pared by 4 bases and J by 3 bases, with 4 bases of the junction left unmatched. This CDR3 region has 14 residues. The CDR3 coding sequence is TGTGCCAGCAGCCTGGGGACTAGGAAAGAGACCCAGTACTTC. This sequence encodes CASSLGTRKETQYF.

This clonotype has more than one count but fewer than ten. The chain links TRBV2 to TRBJ2-7; TRBD2 aligns across 12 bases. Germline lookup yields CDR1 SNHLY and CDR2 FYNNEI. The CDR3 is 15 residues long. V shed 4 bases, J shed 3 bases, and the junction held 4 bases outside the gene matches. The DNA for the CDR3 is TGTGCCAGCAGTGTTGGACTAGCGGGGCGCTACGAGCAGTACTTC. The encoded protein is CASSVGLAGRYEQYF.

This clonotype was detected only once. The chain has TRBV20-1 and TRBJ1-1; no clear D gene. CDR1 and CDR2 from the germline V gene are DFQATT and SNEGSKA (reference sequence). With 3 bases removed from V and 7 bases from J, the gap between germline ends came to 15 bases. The CDR3 extends over 13 amino acids. In DNA, the CDR3 is TGCAGTGCTAGTTGGGAAACGGGCGGTGAAGCTTTCTTT. It encodes CSASWETGGEAFF.

The chain employs TRBV6-2 or TRBV6-3 and TRBJ1-1; 8 bases map to TRBD1. The germline CDR1 and CDR2 sequences are MNHEY and SVGEGT. CDR3 length equals 20 residues. Trimming at V came to 0 bases and at J to 2 bases, leaving 17 bases not matched to a gene. Here the CDR3 reads CASSYSTSPGGHSYNTEAFF. In DNA, the CDR3 is TGTGCCAGCAGTTACTCCACTTCCCCAGGGGGCCATTCCTACAACACTGAAGCTTTCTTT.

This clonotype was observed at least ten times. The chain joins TRBV20-1 to TRBJ2-5, with TRBD2 matching 7 bases. The CDR3 spans 12 residues. CDR1 DFQATT and CDR2 SNEGSKA come from the germline V gene (reference sequence). In nucleotides, the CDR3 is TGCAGGGCGGGGACTACCCAAGAGACCCAGTACTTC. Protein: CRAGTTQETQYF.

As for this clonotype: A read error may explain this, as a much larger clone is one base away. V is TRBV21-1 and J is TRBJ1-6; the DNA was not used to check the table's D call, TRBD1. TRBV21-1 is an annotated pseudogene. The CDR3 spans 15 residues. The chain's CDR3 is CASSKDRENTSPLQF. DNA of the CDR3: TGTGCCAGCAGCAAGGACAGGGAGAATACTTCACCCCTCCAGTTT.

The rearrangement uses TRBV6-2 or TRBV6-3 and TRBJ2-5; a possible D gene is TRBD1 (6 bases). This CDR3 is built from 15 residues. Germline-derived CDR1 and CDR2 are MNHEY and SVGEGT. The germline V and J ends were trimmed by 2 bases and 3 bases, with 13 bases remaining between them. As DNA, the CDR3 is TGTGCCAGCAGTTACGCCGCAGGGGCAGAAGAGACCCAGTACTTC. Translation: CASSYAAGAEETQYF.

The CDR3 DNA sequence: TGTGCCAGCAAGCCCGGGACCAATTCCGAGACCCAGTACTTC. This gives the protein CASKPGTNSETQYF. The chain couples TRBV2 to TRBJ2-5; D assignment may be TRBD1 or TRBD2 (5 bases each). V shed 7 bases and J shed 5 bases, with 17 bases lying between them. CDR1 and CDR2 (germline): SNHLY, FYNNEI. The CDR3 consists of 14 residues.